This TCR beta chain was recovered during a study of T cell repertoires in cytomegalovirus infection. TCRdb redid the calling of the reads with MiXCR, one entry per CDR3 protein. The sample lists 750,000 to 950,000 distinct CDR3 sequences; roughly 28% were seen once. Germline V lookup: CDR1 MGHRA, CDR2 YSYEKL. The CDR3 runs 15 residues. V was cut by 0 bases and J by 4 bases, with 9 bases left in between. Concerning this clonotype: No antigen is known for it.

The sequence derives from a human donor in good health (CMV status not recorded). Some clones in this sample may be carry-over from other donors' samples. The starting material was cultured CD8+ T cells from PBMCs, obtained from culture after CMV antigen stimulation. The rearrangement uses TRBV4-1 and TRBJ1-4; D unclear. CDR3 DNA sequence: TGCGCCAGCAGCCAAGACCCGGGATATAATGAAAAACTGTTTTTT. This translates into CASSQDPGYNEKLFF.